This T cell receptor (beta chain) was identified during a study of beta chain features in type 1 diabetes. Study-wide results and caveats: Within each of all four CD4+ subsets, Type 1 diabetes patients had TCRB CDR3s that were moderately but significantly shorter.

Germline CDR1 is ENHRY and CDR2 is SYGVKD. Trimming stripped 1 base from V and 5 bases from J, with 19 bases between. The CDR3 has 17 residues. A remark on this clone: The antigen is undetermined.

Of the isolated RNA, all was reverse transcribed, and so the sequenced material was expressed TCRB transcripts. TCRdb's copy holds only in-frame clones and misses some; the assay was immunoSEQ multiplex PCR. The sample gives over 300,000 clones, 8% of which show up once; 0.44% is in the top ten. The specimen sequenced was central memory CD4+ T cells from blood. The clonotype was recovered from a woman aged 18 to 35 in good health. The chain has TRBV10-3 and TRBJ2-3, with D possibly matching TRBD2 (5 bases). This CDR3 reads CAISELYGSRHEDTQYF. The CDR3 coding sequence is TGTGCCATCAGTGAGTTGTATGGGAGTCGACACGAAGATACGCAGTATTTT.